This T cell receptor (beta chain) derives from a study of spatial heterogeneity in lung cancer. TCRdb processed the 5' RACE reads anew with MiXCR; each CDR3 protein has one entry. The table includes nearly 80,000 distinct CDR3 sequences, around 7.8% detected once. The table lists this clonotype with a few counts. Trimming cost V 2 bases and J 5 bases, with 13 bases left between them. CDR3 length: 14 residues. The germline CDR1 and CDR2 sequences are GTSNPN and SVGIG (reference sequence). The time point was: sample taken at primary tumor resection. Extraction of whole RNA from tumor, nontumor lung or frozen PBMC preceded unsorted sequencing.

The sequence derives from a male donor with early-stage non-small cell lung cancer. Here the sequenced sample was PBMCs, taken at surgery. This chain links TRBV30 with TRBJ2-1; D is unresolved. CDR3 sequence (DNA): TGTGCCTGGAGTTCTGGCGGCACAAACAATGAGCAGTTCTTC. Translating it yields CAWSSGGTNNEQFF.